The 13 T cell receptor beta chains reported below all come from one sample, sequenced in a study of shared clonotypes between healthy human individuals. Using immunoSEQ multiplex PCR, the repertoire was profiled, and TCRdb retains in-frame clones only, with some absent. The table has 1.5 million to 1.9 million clones, approximately 98% seen once. Sequenced: naive CD4+ T cells sorted from blood. As to subset: CD45RA+ positively selected. These receptor sequences come from a man younger than 45 in good health.

J is TRBJ2-3 and V is TRBV11-2, with D perhaps TRBD2 (7 bases). CDR3 length equals 17 residues. The V gene's germline CDR1 is SGHAT and CDR2 FQNNGV. V shed 4 bases and J shed 1 base, with 18 bases lying between them. The CDR3 region is CASSSRGSGLGTDTQYF. CDR3 nucleotides: TGTGCCAGCAGCTCCAGGGGTAGCGGGTTAGGCACAGATACGCAGTATTTT.

The table lists this clone with a few counts. The rearrangement uses TRBV6-5 and TRBJ1-2; D uncertain. CDR3 size: 15 residues. V was cut by 0 bases and J by 2 bases, with 10 bases left in between. Per the germline V gene, CDR1 is MNHEY and CDR2 is SVGAGI. The CDR3 DNA is TGTGCCAGCAGTTACTCGATCGGATTCAACTATGGCTACACCTTC. Protein: CASSYSIGFNYGYTF.

This clone was recorded only once. Other DNA variants within this sample encode the same CDR3. The gene calls are TRBV28 and TRBJ2-3; weak D call: TRBD2 (5 bases). Trimming stripped 5 bases from V and 0 bases from J, with 15 bases between. Germline V CDR1 and CDR2: MDHEN, SYDVKM. CDR3 length equals 16 residues. For the CDR3, the DNA is TGTGCCAGCAGTGACCCCCGGGGTCCTAGCACAGATACGCAGTATTTT. Translation: CASSDPRGPSTDTQYF.

The chain joins TRBV5-1 to TRBJ2-5; D perhaps matches TRBD2 (6 bases). Trimming took off 3 bases at V and 2 bases at J, with 11 bases between the two ends. Germline-derived CDR1 and CDR2 are SGHRS and YFSETQ. The CDR3 totals 14 residues. Written as DNA, the CDR3 is TGCGCCAGCAGCTCCGAGGGGACTCAAGAGACCCAGTACTTC. Its translation is CASSSEGTQETQYF.

This chain joins TRBV30 and TRBJ1-1; D is unresolved. The CDR3 extends over 13 amino acids. The V end was cut by 4 bases, the J end by 3 bases, with 12 bases between. Germline CDR1 is GTSNPN and CDR2 is SVGIG (reference sequence). The CDR3 DNA reads as TGTGCCTGGACCTGGCAGTCCCACACTGAAGCTTTCTTT. This translates into CAWTWQSHTEAFF.

The chain links TRBV11-2 to TRBJ2-3; TRBD2 matches at 10 bases. The CDR3 is 17 residues long. CDR1 is SGHAT and CDR2 is FQNNGV in the germline V gene. V gave up 0 bases and J gave up 2 bases; unmatched junction bases: 5. CDR3 protein: CASSLDLLAGDTDTQYF. In nucleotides, the CDR3 is TGTGCCAGCAGCTTAGACCTCCTAGCGGGAGACACAGATACGCAGTATTTT.

The rearrangement links TRBV10-3 to TRBJ2-7, with 8 bases matching TRBD1. The ends lost 6 bases at V and 0 bases at J; junction bases unmatched: 7. Looked up from germline, CDR1 is ENHRY and CDR2 is SYGVKD. CDR3 length: 15 amino acids. The CDR3 bases are TGTGCCATCAGCGACGGACAGGGCCTCTCCTACGAGCAGTACTTC. Protein product: CAISDGQGLSYEQYF.

This rearrangement joins TRBV5-1 to TRBJ2-1; 7 bases are a match to TRBD2. CDR1 SGHRS and CDR2 YFSETQ come from the germline V gene. J lost 3 bases, V lost 4 bases, and 13 bases had no gene match. This CDR3 is built from 17 residues. As DNA, the CDR3 is TGCGCCAGCAGCACGGGACTAACGGGACTGTTCTACAATGAGCAGTTCTTC. Translated: CASSTGLTGLFYNEQFF. Full variable domain (remainder filled in from reference TRBV5-1 and TRBJ2-1): KAGVTQTPRYLIKTRGQQVTLSCSPISGHRSVSWYQQTPGQGLQFLFEYFSETQRNKGNFPGRFSGRQFSNSRSEMNVSTLELGDSALYLCASSTGLTGLFYNEQFFGPGTRLTVL.

V and J are TRBV5-1 and TRBJ2-5, with D uncertain. The DNA end is a closer match to TRBJ2-7, so the J assignment may be wrong. CDR3 length: 15 amino acids. From germline, CDR1 is SGHRS and CDR2 YFSETQ. CDR3: CASSLGVIWDYEQYF. DNA for the CDR3: TGCGCCAGCAGCTTGGGCGTAATCTGGGACTACGAGCAGTACTTC.

Note on this clone: The sample has other DNA sequences that encode this CDR3 too. This chain uses TRBV4-2 with TRBJ2-7; 13 bases are shared with TRBD2. The CDR3 has 16 residues. The germline gives CDR1 LGHNA, CDR2 YNFKEQ. With 1 base clipped from V and 3 bases from J, the junction kept 3 bases outside the gene matches. CDR3 in amino acids: CASSQGLAGGNYEQYF. DNA for the CDR3: TGTGCCAGCAGCCAAGGACTAGCGGGAGGTAACTACGAGCAGTACTTC.

V and J are TRBV27 and TRBJ2-7, with a tentative D call TRBD2 (7 bases). The CDR3 contains 14 residues. V shed 9 bases and J shed 3 bases, with 18 bases lying between them. Germline-derived CDR1 and CDR2 are MNHEY and SMNVEV (reference sequence). The CDR3 reads CARALRGRIYEQYF. CDR3 DNA sequence: TGTGCCAGGGCCCTGCGGGGGCGCATCTACGAGCAGTACTTC.

A single count supports this clone. V is TRBV5-6 and J is TRBJ1-1, with TRBD1 as a possible D gene (5 bases). Germline-derived CDR1 and CDR2 are SGHDT and YYEEEE. The CDR3 runs 14 residues. V lost 5 bases and J 6 bases, leaving 17 bases between the germline ends. The CDR3 sequence is CASRYMSWGAEAFF. The CDR3 coding sequence is TGTGCCAGCAGATATATGTCGTGGGGGGCTGAAGCTTTCTTT.

The chain joins TRBV7-9 to TRBJ2-7, with 8 bases that match TRBD1. The CDR3 is 17 residues long. Germline trimming cut 1 base from V and 3 bases from J; bases unmatched to any gene: 11. The germline gives CDR1 SEHNR, CDR2 FQNEAQ (reference sequence). The CDR3 DNA sequence: TGTGCCAGCAGCTTAGATGCTGTGGGCAGGGGGCACTACGAGCAGTACTTC. Translated: CASSLDAVGRGHYEQYF.